This section outlines one TCR beta chain sequence together with its context. The antigen remains unidentified. The V end was cut by 4 bases, the J end by 2 bases, with 25 bases between. There are 19 residues in the CDR3. CDR1 MGHRA and CDR2 YSYEKL come from the germline V gene. This record comes from a study of T cell repertoires in cytomegalovirus infection. Study summary: Through public TCR beta signatures, both CMV infection and matching HLA type were indicated. Study-wide findings and caveats: HLA-C-restricted CMV-specific TCR beta clonotypes prevailed in the ex vivo response. Using cumulative public TCR beta family frequency, the authors identified those who carried CMV together with the relevant HLA.

One entry per CDR3 protein, called by TCRdb with MiXCR from the reads. The repertoire holds more than 650,000 distinct CDR3 sequences, with 35% to 45% as singletons. Material: PBMCs. This clonotype originated in a human donor in good health (CMV status not recorded). Some clones in this sample may be carry-over from other donors' samples. The chain couples TRBV4-1 to TRBJ2-3; D might be TRBD2 (5 bases). Written as DNA, the CDR3 is TGCGCCAGCAGCCCCCGTCTCGTGTCTGGTGGCGGGTTCACAGATACGCAGTATTTT. Translated, it gives CASSPRLVSGGGFTDTQYF.